Below, 20 T cell receptor beta chains from the same sample are listed, as sequenced in a study of shared clonotypes between healthy human individuals. Naive CD8 cells, CD45RO-negative and positively selected for CCR7, excluded terminally differentiated effector memory CD45RA+ cells. TCRdb's copy holds only in-frame clones and misses some; the assay was immunoSEQ multiplex PCR. This table has some 630,000 clones, about 96% appearing once. Sequences were obtained from naive CD8+ T cells sorted from blood. Source of these receptors: a young woman in good health.

This clone was observed once. The J gene is TRBJ1-2, the V gene TRBV4-2; D unclear. Trimming stripped 0 bases from V and 4 bases from J, with 12 bases between. The CDR3 is 15 residues long. The germline CDR1 and CDR2 sequences are LGHNA and YNFKEQ. The chain's CDR3 is CASSQDKWNLYGYTF. The CDR3 DNA sequence: TGTGCCAGCAGCCAAGATAAGTGGAATCTCTATGGCTACACCTTC.

V gene TRBV18 combines with J gene TRBJ2-7, with a possible D match to TRBD1 (6 bases). The CDR3 totals 13 residues. Trimming cost V 2 bases and J 3 bases, with 8 bases left between them. Germline-derived CDR1 and CDR2 are KGHSH and LQKENI. The CDR3: CASSPAGDYEQYF. The CDR3 nucleotides read TGTGCCAGCTCACCAGCAGGGGACTACGAGCAGTACTTC.

The chain carries TRBV27 and TRBJ1-5, with D perhaps matching TRBD1 (6 bases). The CDR3 sequence is 15 residues long. Germline CDR1 is MNHEY and CDR2 is SMNVEV (reference sequence). V dropped 3 bases and J dropped 1 base, with 10 bases sitting between them. CDR3 sequence (DNA): TGTGCCAGCAGTTTGGACAGTTGGAGCAATCAGCCCCAGCATTTT. Amino acid sequence: CASSLDSWSNQPQHF.

This sequence joins TRBV5-5 and TRBJ1-5; D may be TRBD1 (6 bases). Looked up from germline, CDR1 is SGHKS and CDR2 is YYEKEE (reference sequence). The ends were cut back, 1 base at V and 4 bases at J, with 12 bases in the middle. This CDR3 has 15 amino acids. CDR3 in DNA: TGTGCCAGCAGCTTGAAGCAGGGGATGAATCAGCCCCAGCATTTT. Translating gives CASSLKQGMNQPQHF.

This clone showed up just once. The chain recombines TRBV19 with TRBJ2-1, with 7 positions matching TRBD1. CDR1 and CDR2 (germline): LNHDA, SQIVND (reference sequence). CDR3 length: 16 amino acids. V lost 1 base to trimming and J lost 4 bases; unmatched junction nucleotides: 7. For the CDR3, the DNA is TGTGCCAGTAGTATAGGGGCGGTGACAGGGTACAATGAGCAGTTCTTC. Translating it yields CASSIGAVTGYNEQFF.

The chain recombines TRBV7-9 with TRBJ2-1, with a possible D match to TRBD2 (7 bases). The V end lost 5 bases, the J end lost 0 bases, and 17 bases lay between the germline ends. The CDR3 has 17 amino acids. Germline loops: CDR1 SEHNR, CDR2 FQNEAQ (reference sequence). As DNA, the CDR3 is TGTGCCAGCAGCCCCAGGGGAGCGGGACTCTCCTACAATGAGCAGTTCTTC. Protein product: CASSPRGAGLSYNEQFF.

This chain joins TRBV2 and TRBJ2-5; TRBD1 is a possible D gene (5 bases). This CDR3 is built from 17 residues. The germline V and J ends were trimmed by 6 bases and 0 bases, with 20 bases remaining between them. Per germline, CDR1 SNHLY and CDR2 FYNNEI. The CDR3 sequence is CASSSAGQTMYQETQYF. In DNA form, the CDR3 reads TGTGCCAGCAGCAGCGCAGGACAAACCATGTACCAAGAGACCCAGTACTTC.

This sequence joins TRBV15 and TRBJ1-5; D remains ambiguous. This CDR3 contains 15 residues. The V gene's germline CDR1 is LNHNV and CDR2 YYDKDF (reference sequence). The V end was cut by 1 base, the J end by 3 bases, with 10 bases between. In nucleotides, the CDR3 is TGTGCCACCAGCAGAGTTGGGGTCTTCAATCAGCCCCAGCATTTT. Its protein is CATSRVGVFNQPQHF.

The chain recombines TRBV4-1 with TRBJ2-3; D is possibly TRBD1 (5 bases). The CDR3 is 14 residues long. V lost 1 base, J lost 3 bases, and 8 bases lay in between. Germline values: CDR1 MGHRA, CDR2 YSYEKL. The CDR3 DNA reads TGCGCCAGCAGCCAAGGACAGTCGACAGATACGCAGTATTTT. This encodes CASSQGQSTDTQYF.

The chain couples TRBV5-6 to TRBJ2-3; a weak D match, TRBD2 (5 bases). Between the trimmed V and J ends, which lost 4 bases and 1 base, there was a span of 16 bases. There are 16 residues in the CDR3. The germline CDR1 and CDR2 sequences are SGHDT and YYEEEE. In DNA, the CDR3 is TGTGCCAGCAGCACTGAGCGGAGTTCACGCACAGATACGCAGTATTTT. It is translated as CASSTERSSRTDTQYF.

This sequence joins TRBV14 and TRBJ1-1; tentative D call: TRBD1 (5 bases). Germline CDR1 is SGHDN and CDR2 is FVKESK. This CDR3 has 15 residues. V lost 0 bases, J lost 4 bases, and 12 bases lay in between. DNA for the CDR3: TGTGCCAGCAGCCAAGACCTCACAGGATCCACTGAAGCTTTCTTT. Protein: CASSQDLTGSTEAFF.

The CDR3 spells CASSLRGGARGYTF. DNA for the CDR3: TGTGCCAGCAGCTTACGGGGAGGAGCTCGTGGCTACACCTTC. The chain combines TRBV13 with TRBJ1-2; D call uncertain. This CDR3 comprises 14 residues. From germline, CDR1 is PRHDT and CDR2 FYEKMQ (reference sequence). V shed 2 bases and J shed 7 bases, with 14 bases lying between them.

The chain uses TRBV7-9 and TRBJ1-1; 8 nucleotides match TRBD1. Germline CDR1 reads SEHNR; CDR2 reads FQNEAQ (reference sequence). The CDR3 is 14 amino acids. V was pared by 2 bases and J by 5 bases, with 4 bases of the junction left unmatched. The CDR3 region is CASSLTGGETEAFF. Written as DNA, the CDR3 is TGTGCCAGCAGCTTAACAGGGGGGGAAACTGAAGCTTTCTTT.

This chain connects TRBV7-2 to TRBJ2-3; 7 nucleotides agree with TRBD2. CDR1 is SGHTA and CDR2 is FQGNSA in the germline V gene. After removal of 5 bases from V and 4 bases from J, the junction contained 15 bases not matched to a gene. This CDR3 has 17 amino acids. The DNA of the CDR3 is TGTGCCAGCAGCCAGTTTACGTGGCGGGAGAGGGCAGATACGCAGTATTTT. This codes for CASSQFTWRERADTQYF.

V is TRBV6-1 and J is TRBJ2-7; the D gene is possibly TRBD2 (5 bases). V was pared by 7 bases and J by 3 bases, with 13 bases between. Germline V CDR1 and CDR2: MNHNS, SASEGT. The CDR3 has 13 residues. CDR3 sequence (DNA): TGTGCCAGCACAAGCGGAGCCAACTACGAGCAGTACTTC. Translating gives CASTSGANYEQYF.

CDR3 sequence reads: CASRAGSTEAFF. In DNA form, the CDR3 reads TGCGCCAGCCGGGCAGGGAGCACTGAAGCTTTCTTT. J is TRBJ1-1 and V is TRBV5-1; TRBD1 might be the D (5 bases). This CDR3 spans 12 amino acids. V was trimmed by 7 bases and J by 4 bases, leaving 11 bases between them. Germline CDR1 and CDR2: SGHRS and YFSETQ.

This chain joins TRBV2 and TRBJ2-1; 7 bases fit TRBD2. The V and J ends lost 5 bases and 3 bases, in that order; junction bases with no gene match: 4. CDR1 is SNHLY, CDR2 FYNNEI, per germline. The CDR3 is 14 amino acids. CDR3 region: CASSTLADYNEQFF. In DNA form, the CDR3 reads TGTGCCAGCAGTACGCTAGCGGACTACAATGAGCAGTTCTTC.

The chain carries TRBV5-4 and TRBJ2-1; no clear D gene. Germline assignment: CDR1 SGHNT and CDR2 YYREEE (reference sequence). V shed 4 bases and J shed 2 bases, with 13 bases lying between them. The CDR3 has 15 amino acids. The CDR3 sequence is CASSPDLGPYNEQFF. CDR3 DNA: TGTGCCAGCAGCCCAGATTTGGGCCCCTACAATGAGCAGTTCTTC.

The chain recombines TRBV5-4 with TRBJ2-2; D tentatively fits TRBD1 or TRBD2 (5 bases each). The germline CDR1 and CDR2 sequences are SGHNT and YYREEE (reference sequence). V was shortened by 5 bases and J by 2 bases, with 13 bases between the two germline ends. The CDR3 loop spans 15 amino acids. The CDR3 reads CASSSRDANTGELFF. In nucleotides, the CDR3 is TGTGCCAGCAGTTCTCGGGACGCCAACACCGGGGAGCTGTTTTTT.

This chain connects TRBV19 to TRBJ1-2; D uncertain. The CDR3 has 14 amino acids. V was pared by 7 bases and J by 4 bases, with 16 bases between. Looked up from germline, CDR1 is LNHDA and CDR2 is SQIVND (reference sequence). The CDR3, as DNA: TGTGCCAGTACCTCTTTTACAGACCTCTATGGCTACACCTTC. Translation gives CASTSFTDLYGYTF.